A single sample is the source of the 23 T cell receptor beta chains below, sequenced in a study of T cell repertoires in cytomegalovirus infection. TCRdb reprocessed the reads with MiXCR, giving one entry per CDR3 protein. This table holds around 450,000 distinct CDR3 sequences, around 10% found once. Specimen: PBMCs. These TCRs come from a human donor in good health (CMV status not recorded). Some clones in this sample may be carry-over from other donors' samples.

This clonotype was observed at least ten times. This chain uses TRBV4-2 with TRBJ2-1, with 7 bases matching TRBD2. V lost 0 bases to trimming and J lost 4 bases; unmatched junction nucleotides: 12. CDR3 length equals 18 residues. CDR1 is LGHNA, CDR2 YNFKEQ, per germline. DNA of the CDR3: TGTGCCAGCAGCCAAGACGGTATTGGGCTAGCGGATTACAATGAGCAGTTCTTC. It translates to CASSQDGIGLADYNEQFF.

The sample holds many counts of this clonotype. The chain is built from TRBV20-1 and TRBJ1-5; D not certain. The CDR3 sequence is 15 residues long. Germline V gene sequence: CDR1 DFQATT, CDR2 SNEGSKA (reference sequence). Trimming pared 3 bases from V and 5 bases from J, leaving 17 bases between. CDR3 in DNA: TGCAGTGCTAGCCCCGGGTCAATAGAGGATCAGCCCCAGCATTTT. Its translation is CSASPGSIEDQPQHF.

This clonotype was recorded a few times. The chain uses TRBV2 and TRBJ1-2; no reliable D call. The CDR3 has 15 residues. V was clipped by 2 bases and J by 3 bases, with 13 bases between them. CDR1 and CDR2 from the germline V gene are SNHLY and FYNNEI. In nucleotides, the CDR3 is TGTGCCAGCAGTGAAACGGCAAACCGGGACTATGGCTACACCTTC. It translates to CASSETANRDYGYTF.

This clonotype appeared many times. J is TRBJ1-5 and V is TRBV7-9; the match to TRBD1 covers 10 bases. The germline CDR1 and CDR2 sequences are SEHNR and FQNEAQ (reference sequence). The CDR3 has 15 residues. V trimming: 5 bases; J trimming: 4 bases; junction bases outside the gene matches: 5. In nucleotides, the CDR3 is TGTGCCAGCAGCATTGGGACAGGGGAAAATCAGCCCCAGCATTTT. This sequence encodes CASSIGTGENQPQHF. The variable domain in full, with the rest retrieved from reference TRBV7-9 and TRBJ1-5, is DTGVSQNPRHKITKRGQNVTFRCDPISEHNRLYWYRQTLGQGPEFLTYFQNEAQLEKSRLLSDRFSAERPKGSFSTLEIQRTEQGDSAMYLCASSIGTGENQPQHFGDGTRLSIL.

This clonotype occurred many times. CDR3 bases: TGTGCCAGCAGCTTAAACCCAGGGAACACCGGGGAGCTGTTTTTT. Amino acid sequence: CASSLNPGNTGELFF. The gene calls are TRBV7-3 and TRBJ2-2; D is uncertain. The CDR3 loop spans 15 amino acids. With 1 base removed from V and 1 base from J, the gap between germline ends came to 7 bases. Germline values: CDR1 SGHTA, CDR2 FQGTGA.

This clonotype was observed once. J is TRBJ1-6 and V is TRBV25-1; possible D gene TRBD1, 6 bases. The CDR3 has 13 amino acids. Germline lookup yields CDR1 MGHDK and CDR2 SYGVNS. V was clipped by 10 bases and J by 9 bases, with 16 bases between them. The CDR3, as DNA: TGTGCCACCAAGGGGGAAGTAGGTTCACCCCTCCACTTT. This gives the protein CATKGEVGSPLHF. The complete variable domain, with remaining parts taken from reference TRBV25-1 and TRBJ1-6, reads EADIYQTPRYLVIGTGKKITLECSQTMGHDKMYWYQQDPGMELHLIHYSYGVNSTEKGDLSSESTVSRIRTEHFPLTLESARPSHTSQYLCATKGEVGSPLHFGNGTRLTVT.

The sample holds many counts of this clonotype. The chain uses TRBV5-4 and TRBJ2-1; no definite D call. V lost 1 base to trimming and J lost 9 bases, with 8 bases between them. The CDR3 runs to 12 residues. Germline V gene sequence: CDR1 SGHNT, CDR2 YYREEE (reference sequence). The CDR3 sequence: CASSLSRSEQFF. As DNA, the CDR3 is TGTGCCAGCAGCTTGAGTCGTAGTGAGCAGTTCTTC.

Many counts were recorded for this clonotype. This chain links TRBV7-2 with TRBJ1-3, with D uncertain. Trimming left V 1 base short and J 0 bases short, with 10 bases between. The CDR3 has 16 amino acids. Germline CDR1 and CDR2: SGHTA and FQGNSA. The CDR3 DNA reads as TGTGCCAGCAGCTTAGGCGGGGAAAGCTCTGGAAACACCATATATTTT. This gives the protein CASSLGGESSGNTIYF.

There are many counts of this clonotype. The V gene is TRBV7-2, the J gene TRBJ2-5; weak D call: TRBD1 (6 bases). The length of the CDR3 is 14 residues. Trimming shortened V by 5 bases and J by 0 bases, and 10 bases separated the two germline ends. CDR1 and CDR2 from the germline V gene are SGHTA and FQGNSA. CDR3 residues: CASSSGQYQETQYF. For the CDR3, the DNA is TGTGCCAGCAGCAGTGGACAGTACCAAGAGACCCAGTACTTC.

This clonotype was recorded a few times. This chain links TRBV9 with TRBJ1-1; possible D gene TRBD1, 6 bases. V was cut by 6 bases and J by 1 base, with 19 bases left in between. CDR1 and CDR2 (germline): SGDLS, YYNGEE. The CDR3 is made up of 16 amino acids. The DNA of the CDR3 is TGTGCCAGCACCCCACTGAGGGGGGCCGGGAACACTGAAGCTTTCTTT. It codes for CASTPLRGAGNTEAFF.

This clonotype appeared many times. The V call is TRBV28, the J call TRBJ1-2; D is ambiguous. This CDR3 is built from 19 residues. The germline CDR1 and CDR2 sequences are MDHEN and SYDVKM. The V and J ends lost 5 bases and 0 bases respectively, with 25 bases between them. CDR3 loop: CASSLPGTPSRGANYGYTF. CDR3 nucleotides: TGTGCCAGCAGTCTACCCGGAACGCCTAGTCGGGGAGCTAACTATGGCTACACCTTC.

This clonotype was counted at least ten times. The V gene is TRBV7-6, the J gene TRBJ1-6; 7 nucleotides line up with TRBD1. The junction had 9 bases not matched to a gene; V was cut back by 3 bases and J by 7 bases. Germline-derived CDR1 and CDR2 are SGHVS and FNYEAQ. The CDR3 runs 16 residues. CDR3 region: CASSLGPGTENSPLHF. CDR3 nucleotides: TGTGCCAGCAGCTTGGGCCCCGGGACAGAAAATTCACCCCTCCACTTT. Variable domain in full (rest from reference TRBV7-6 and TRBJ1-6): GAGVSQSPRYKVTKRGQDVALRCDPISGHVSLYWYRQALGQGPEFLTYFNYEAQQDKSGLPNDRFSAERPEGSISTLTIQRTEQRDSAMYRCASSLGPGTENSPLHFGNGTRLTVT.

The sample holds a few counts of this clonotype. This rearrangement joins TRBV15 to TRBJ2-3; D is tentatively TRBD1 or TRBD2 (6 bases each). The CDR3 loop spans 14 amino acids. Trimming removed 1 base from V and 12 bases from J, with 17 bases in between. Per germline, CDR1 LNHNV and CDR2 YYDKDF (reference sequence). The CDR3 sequence is CATSRAGAPNPQYF. The CDR3 DNA reads TGTGCCACCAGCAGAGCGGGGGCCCCCAATCCCCAGTATTTT.

This clonotype was counted at least ten times. One end of the junction fails to match germline, which may point to a read error. The genes are TRBV6-6 and TRBJ1-1, with TRBD1 as a possible D gene (5 bases). The germline gives CDR1 MNHNY, CDR2 SVGAGI (reference sequence). This CDR3 contains 14 residues. In nucleotides, the CDR3 is TGTGCCAGCAGTTACGTCGACAGACCCTCTGAGGCTTTCTTT. Amino acids: CASSYVDRPSEAFF.

The V call is TRBV28, the J call TRBJ1-5; no definite D call. The CDR3 covers 14 residues. Germline loops: CDR1 MDHEN, CDR2 SYDVKM. V was trimmed by 5 bases and J by 3 bases, leaving 11 bases between them. This CDR3 is CASSTRLYNQPQHF. CDR3 in DNA: TGTGCCAGCAGTACCCGACTGTACAATCAGCCCCAGCATTTT.

CDR3 in amino acids: CASSSGTGSLYGYTF. The CDR3 DNA is TGTGCCAGCAGTTCCGGGACAGGGTCTCTCTATGGCTACACCTTC. The gene calls are TRBV7-9 and TRBJ1-2; 9 nucleotides match TRBD1. The CDR3 length is 15 residues. V lost 6 bases, J lost 4 bases, and 9 bases stayed unmatched. Germline loops: CDR1 SEHNR, CDR2 FQNEAQ (reference sequence). Full variable domain (outside the CDR3, taken from reference TRBV7-9 and TRBJ1-2): DTGVSQNPRHKITKRGQNVTFRCDPISEHNRLYWYRQTLGQGPEFLTYFQNEAQLEKSRLLSDRFSAERPKGSFSTLEIQRTEQGDSAMYLCASSSGTGSLYGYTFGSGTRLTVV.

This chain uses TRBV7-9 with TRBJ1-3, with D possibly being TRBD1 (6 bases). This CDR3 spans 15 amino acids. The germline V gene encodes CDR1 SEHNR and CDR2 FQNEAQ (reference sequence). Trimming stripped 0 bases from V and 2 bases from J, with 8 bases between. The CDR3 here is CASSLAKGAGNTIYF. In nucleotides, the CDR3 is TGTGCCAGCAGCTTAGCGAAGGGGGCTGGAAACACCATATATTTT.

The rearrangement links TRBV19 to TRBJ1-4; D is undetermined. Germline lookup yields CDR1 LNHDA and CDR2 SQIVND (reference sequence). The CDR3 consists of 14 residues. The V gene lost 5 bases and the J gene lost 0 bases, with 7 bases spanning the gap. Here the CDR3 reads CASSESPTNEKLFF. The CDR3, as DNA: TGTGCCAGTAGTGAGTCGCCAACTAATGAAAAACTGTTTTTT.

This clonotype showed up many times. The V gene is TRBV6-1, the J gene TRBJ2-7; the D is unclear. Trimming removed 11 bases from V and 6 bases from J, with 23 bases in between. Looked up from germline, CDR1 is MNHNS and CDR2 is SASEGT. The CDR3 has 14 residues. In DNA form, the CDR3 reads TGTGCCGCCCGGTTTGACGGAAGGGCCCCCGAGCAGTACTTC. It yields the protein CAARFDGRAPEQYF.

This clonotype was seen repeatedly, ten times or more. The V gene is TRBV6-1, the J gene TRBJ2-5, with 7 bases fitting TRBD2. This CDR3 spans 15 amino acids. With 2 bases clipped from V and 4 bases from J, the junction kept 7 bases outside the gene matches. Germline CDR1 reads MNHNS; CDR2 reads SASEGT. In nucleotides, the CDR3 is TGTGCCAGCAGTGAAACCCGACTAGCTCCAGAGACCCAGTACTTC. Its protein product is CASSETRLAPETQYF.

This clonotype showed up many times. The chain uses TRBV6-5 and TRBJ1-1; 7 positions match TRBD1. Trimming removed 5 bases from V and 7 bases from J; junction bases left unmatched: 4. Germline V gene data show CDR1 as MNHEY and CDR2 as SVGAGI. CDR3 size: 12 residues. The CDR3 bases are TGTGCCAGCAGTCTGACAGGGCTTGAAGCTTTCTTT. This translates into CASSLTGLEAFF.

In this sample, this clonotype turned up many times. The chain's CDR3 is CASSYERGATDTQYF. CDR3 bases: TGTGCCAGCAGTTACGAGCGGGGGGCTACAGATACGCAGTATTTT. V and J are TRBV6-5 and TRBJ2-3; 9 nucleotides line up with TRBD2. J gave up 3 bases and V 2 bases, and 3 bases lay outside the gene matches. Germline CDR1 reads MNHEY; CDR2 reads SVGAGI. CDR3 length: 15 residues.

V and J are TRBV24-1 and TRBJ2-3; perhaps TRBD2 as D (7 bases). The V gene's germline CDR1 is KGHDR and CDR2 SFDVKD. Trimming shortened V by 4 bases and J by 7 bases, and 14 bases separated the two germline ends. The CDR3 extends over 14 amino acids. CDR3 loop: CATSDRRGAYTQYF. For the CDR3, the DNA is TGTGCCACCAGTGACCGTCGGGGGGCCTATACGCAGTATTTT.